These T cell receptor beta chains were read from a single sample in a study of shared clonotypes between healthy human individuals. Generated by immunoSEQ multiplex PCR, the TCRdb table keeps only in-frame clones and is missing some. The data hold approximately 720,000 clones, with approximately 90% observed a single time. Sequenced material: naive CD8+ T cells sorted from blood. Every receptor here comes from a man aged 25-45 years in good health. The CDR3 runs from the conserved cysteine through the conserved F or W.

TRBJ2-3	TRBV7-3	CASSQGTGAPTDTQYF
TRBJ2-7	TRBV7-8	CASSFRTGLGEQYF
TRBJ2-2	TRBV11-2	CASSPRTGYDTGELFF
TRBJ2-5	TRBV9	CASSVGSGQETQYF
TRBJ2-2	TRBV19	CASSTGQGLFF
TRBJ2-7	TRBV5-1	CASSARGQDEQYF
TRBJ2-3	TRBV5-5	CASTLSTDTQYF
TRBJ1-2	TRBV9	CASSPSTGLNYGYTF
TRBJ2-3	TRBV7-2	CASSRGRGVADTQYF
TRBJ1-5	TRBV27	CASSFSRGGNQPQHF
TRBJ1-1	TRBV28	CASSLNPTGPNTEAFF
TRBJ2-6	TRBV4-3	CASSPEGGSGANVLTF
TRBJ2-7	TRBV27	CASRPAGGLGEQYF
TRBJ2-1	TRBV29-1	CSVETQGNEQFF
TRBJ1-2	TRBV30	CAWSPTGNYGYTF
TRBJ2-5	TRBV29-1	CSVERDYQETQYF
TRBJ2-7	TRBV29-1	CSVRTGGGYEQYF
TRBJ2-7	TRBV6-5	CASRQDHSYEQYF
TRBJ2-2	TRBV30	CAWRLLGELFF
TRBJ2-1	TRBV7-9	CASSGSGHNEQFF
TRBJ1-1	TRBV5-1	CASSLGLGSVNTEAFF
TRBJ1-1	TRBV7-9	CASSLDRGDTEAFF
TRBJ2-2	TRBV10-3	CAISEGGLGVDTGELFF
TRBJ1-1	TRBV2	CAKPGTHSTEAFF
TRBJ1-2	TRBV28	CASSLTGGSYNYGYTF
TRBJ2-1	TRBV11-2	CASSLPGTDEQFF
TRBJ1-1	TRBV4-3	CASSPAPNTEAFF
TRBJ2-1	TRBV11-1	CASSRSPGGPFSYNEQFF
TRBJ2-7	TRBV18	CASSPPASGRMSEQYF
TRBJ1-3	TRBV5-1	CASSSDGWYTIYF
TRBJ1-5	TRBV27	CASSLSRAWPQHF
TRBJ1-5	TRBV4-1	CASSPTDADSHQPQHF
TRBJ2-1	TRBV7-9	CASRPSGTRNEQFF
TRBJ2-7	TRBV11-2	CASSLARGHYEQYF
TRBJ1-1	TRBV7-8	CASSLAGGGVNTEAFF
TRBJ2-3	TRBV4-3	CASSQDYRGMSDTQYF
TRBJ1-1	TRBV4-1	CASSPKIRMNTEAFF
TRBJ2-3	TRBV7-2	CASSEDPNTDTQYF
TRBJ2-7	TRBV7-9	CASSAPTSGRADEQYF
TRBJ1-5	TRBV11-2	CASSLSLGSNNQPQHF